The source of this T cell receptor (beta chain) is a study of identical twins. This clonotype was recorded at least ten times. Its antigen is not identified. The CDR3 consists of 15 residues. The germline gives CDR1 MDHEN, CDR2 SYDVKM. The junction had 9 bases not matched to a gene; V was cut back by 6 bases and J by 7 bases. Broader study findings: Its conclusions, products of cross-sectional statistical analysis, did not come from following the same donors. There was more out-of-frame TCR alpha sharing in monozygotic twins than models estimated.

TCRdb reprocessed the 5' RACE reads via MiXCR and lists one record per CDR3 protein. The sample holds around 490,000 distinct CDR3 sequences, about 15% seen once. This sample also appeared in a second study, on yellow fever vaccine responses in identical twins.

The TCR sequence derives from a woman aged 18-29 years in good health. The source material was CD4+ T cells sorted from blood. The chain is built from TRBV28 and TRBJ2-1; 10 bases agree with TRBD2. CDR3 bases: TGTGCCAGCAGCATCCCTAGCGGGGGACGGAATGAGCAGTTCTTC. Encoded protein: CASSIPSGGRNEQFF.